The next 14 T cell receptor beta chains were all read from a single sample in a study of blood T cells in healthy people across ages. A second PCR, run for roughly 7 to 11 cycles, used a sample-barcoded 5' primer plus a J-beta primer mix. In TCRdb, the 5' RACE reads were re-called with MiXCR into one record per CDR3 protein. The sample records about 570,000 distinct CDR3 sequences, 27% being singletons. These data are also associated with another study on T cells of mothers and their children.

Sequenced material: blood. These receptor sequences come from a boy aged 2 to 10 in good health.

CDR3 amino acids: CASSPCSWGGDEQYF. CDR3 coding DNA: TGTGCCAGCAGCCCATGTAGTTGGGGAGGTGACGAGCAGTACTTC. V is TRBV9 and J is TRBJ2-7, with TRBD2 as a possible D gene (6 bases). With 4 bases removed from V and 5 bases from J, the gap between germline ends came to 19 bases. Germline V gene lookup returns CDR1 SGDLS and CDR2 YYNGEE. The CDR3 extends over 15 amino acids. Full variable domain (remainder filled in from reference TRBV9 and TRBJ2-7): DSGVTQTPKHLITATGQRVTLRCSPRSGDLSVYWYQQSLDQGLQFLIQYYNGEERAKGNILERFSAQQFPDLHSELNLSSLELGDSALYFCASSPCSWGGDEQYFGPGTRLTVT.

This clonotype was seen a handful of times. This rearrangement joins TRBV7-9 to TRBJ2-1, with 9 bases that match TRBD1. This CDR3 is built from 14 residues. CDR1 and CDR2 (germline): SEHNR, FQNEAQ (reference sequence). The CDR3 coding sequence is TGTGCTGCTAGAGGACAGGGGATCGACAATGAGCAGTTCTTC. Its translation: CAARGQGIDNEQFF.

The V gene is TRBV5-1, the J gene TRBJ2-2; D is unclear. The CDR3 has 16 residues. The V and J ends lost 2 bases and 1 base respectively, with 12 bases between them. The germline V gene encodes CDR1 SGHRS and CDR2 YFSETQ. The CDR3 DNA sequence: TGCGCCAGCAGCTTCCGGCCAGGCGGGAACACCGGGGAGCTGTTTTTT. It specifies CASSFRPGGNTGELFF.

This chain joins TRBV20-1 and TRBJ2-5, with D tentatively TRBD1 or TRBD2 (5 bases each). Trimming shortened V by 5 bases and J by 4 bases, and 11 bases separated the two germline ends. Germline values: CDR1 DFQATT, CDR2 SNEGSKA (reference sequence). The CDR3 contains 12 residues. The CDR3 loop reads CSADEGRETQYF. In DNA form, the CDR3 reads TGCAGTGCTGACGAGGGACGAGAGACCCAGTACTTC.

V usage is TRBV5-1 and J usage is TRBJ2-6; D is possibly TRBD1 (6 bases). The CDR3 runs 18 residues. The V gene lost 0 bases and the J gene lost 0 bases, with 13 bases spanning the gap. Germline-derived CDR1 and CDR2 are SGHRS and YFSETQ. CDR3 sequence reads: CASSLAGTTRSGANVLTF. In nucleotides, the CDR3 is TGCGCCAGCAGCTTGGCCGGGACAACTCGCTCTGGGGCCAACGTCCTGACTTTC.

V is TRBV12-3 or TRBV12-4 and J is TRBJ2-7, with D unclear. The V and J ends lost 5 bases and 1 base respectively, with 9 bases between them. The CDR3 runs to 13 residues. CDR3 residues: CASSAQWSYEQYF. The CDR3 nucleotides are TGTGCCAGCAGTGCCCAGTGGTCCTACGAGCAGTACTTC.

This clonotype was recorded a few times. V is TRBV6-5 and J is TRBJ2-1, with 7 bases aligning to TRBD2. V dropped 4 bases and J dropped 9; count of bases not matched to a gene: 6. Germline V gene sequence: CDR1 MNHEY, CDR2 SVGAGI. This CDR3 comprises 13 residues. CDR3 in amino acids: CASSWRERSEQFF. In nucleotides, the CDR3 is TGTGCCAGCAGTTGGCGGGAGCGTAGTGAGCAGTTCTTC.

A remark on this clonotype: A read error may produce the germline difference seen at one junction end. The V gene is TRBV20-1, the J gene TRBJ2-1, with unresolved D. This CDR3 comprises 10 residues. Germline V gene lookup returns CDR1 DFQATT and CDR2 SNEGSKA (reference sequence). In nucleotides, the CDR3 is TGCAGTGCCAGAGACAATGAGCAGTTCTTC. Translating it yields CSARDNEQFF.

This chain joins TRBV20-1 and TRBJ2-7, with 8 bases that match TRBD1. Trimming at V came to 0 bases and at J to 3 bases, leaving 7 bases not matched to a gene. The CDR3 runs 15 residues. The V gene's germline CDR1 is DFQATT and CDR2 SNEGSKA (reference sequence). The CDR3 coding sequence is TGCAGTGCTAGAGAATCGGCCGGGACAGGCTACGAGCAGTACTTC. It codes for CSARESAGTGYEQYF.

Ten or more counts support this clonotype. The chain employs TRBV29-1 and TRBJ1-1; the match to TRBD1 covers 9 bases. Per the germline V gene, CDR1 is SQVTM and CDR2 is ANQGSEA. Trimming took 6 bases from V and 6 from J; bases not matched to a gene: 8. This CDR3 is built from 13 residues. CDR3 DNA: TGCAGCGTCCCCGGACAGGGGAGGCCTGAAGCTTTCTTT. It specifies CSVPGQGRPEAFF.

The chain joins TRBV6-2 or TRBV6-3 to TRBJ2-5; 8 bases fit TRBD2. The CDR3 has 16 residues. Germline CDR1 and CDR2: MNHEY and SVGEGT. V gave up 4 bases and J gave up 12 bases; unmatched junction bases: 19. For the CDR3, the DNA is TGTGCCAGCAGTTCGAGACTAGCGAGGGGCCCCTACGAGGAGTACTTC. It translates to CASSSRLARGPYEEYF.

The CDR3 sequence: CASSLSDRSTDTQYF. The CDR3 DNA sequence: TGTGCCAGCAGCTTAAGTGATCGCAGCACAGATACGCAGTATTTT. The chain couples TRBV7-2 to TRBJ2-3; D is unclear. CDR3 length: 15 amino acids. V was pared by 2 bases and J by 0 bases, with 9 bases between. The germline gives CDR1 SGHTA, CDR2 FQGNSA. Filled out from reference TRBV7-2 and TRBJ2-3, the complete variable domain reads GAGVSQSPSNKVTEKGKDVELRCDPISGHTALYWYRQSLGQGLEFLIYFQGNSAPDKSGLPSDRFSAERTGGSVSTLTIQRTQQEDSAVYLCASSLSDRSTDTQYFGPGTRLTVL.

This clonotype appeared many times. With a much larger clone just one base away, this may be a read error. The chain has TRBV29-1 and TRBJ1-2, with D tentatively TRBD1 (5 bases). CDR1 and CDR2 from the germline V gene are SQVTM and ANQGSEA. This CDR3 has 12 residues. The CDR3 DNA reads TGCAGCGTGCAGGGTTTGCGTGATGGCTACGCCTTC. It yields the protein CSVQGLRDGYAF.

CDR3 sequence: CASSLSGRIPIYF. CDR3 DNA sequence: TGTGCCAGCAGTTTATCGGGGCGAATTCCCATATATTTT. The genes are TRBV27 and TRBJ1-3, with D tentatively TRBD1 (5 bases). Germline V gene sequence: CDR1 MNHEY, CDR2 SMNVEV (reference sequence). The CDR3 has 13 residues. Trimming pared 0 bases from V and 11 bases from J, leaving 11 bases between.